Given below is one T cell receptor beta chain in context. The antigen remains unidentified. The ends were cut back, 2 bases at V and 4 bases at J, with 14 bases in the middle. The CDR3 has 16 amino acids. Germline assignment: CDR1 SGHAT and CDR2 FQNNGV. Treatment indicated: treatment-naive control, cytoreductive nephrectomy. The method was immunoSEQ multiplex PCR; TCRdb's version includes in-frame clones alone and lacks a portion of them. The repertoire holds more than 8,500 clones, roughly 60% seen once, with around 13% in the top ten. The data stem from a study of radiation and T cells in renal cell carcinoma. General observations from the study: Only small tumor regions of 0.95 to 1 g were sampled. Top 100 clonotypes averaged around 50% in irradiated versus around 45% in nephrectomy-only tumors.

V is TRBV11-2 and J is TRBJ2-2; D tentatively reads TRBD1 or TRBD2 (5 bases each). The specimen was tumor tissue, collected from a patient whose treatment was nephrectomy without radiotherapy. This receptor was taken from a man aged 55 to 70 with renal cell carcinoma. CDR3 amino acids: CASSLLSGRSTGELFF. CDR3 nucleotides: TGTGCCAGCAGCTTACTCTCGGGGCGATCCACCGGGGAGCTGTTTTTT.